This TCR beta chain was documented in a study of control samples from healthy donors and cancer patients. With 0 bases removed from V and 6 bases from J, the gap between germline ends came to 13 bases. CDR3 length: 15 residues. CDR1 and CDR2 (germline): SGHDT, YYEEEE. Assay: immunoSEQ multiplex PCR; the TCRdb copy retains only in-frame clones and omits some. Of approximately 110,000 clones in the sample, about nine tenths were seen once. The table lists this clone with a count of one. The sequence derives from a human donor in good health. The donor label of this sample is uncertain. This chain joins TRBV5-6 and TRBJ1-5; D remains ambiguous. The specimen sequenced was blood. This CDR3 is CASSLAAGVGQPQHF. As DNA, the CDR3 is TGTGCCAGCAGCTTGGCCGCGGGAGTAGGTCAGCCCCAGCATTTT. The full variable domain, in which reference TRBV5-6 and TRBJ1-5 provide the parts outside the CDR3, is DAGVTQSPTHLIKTRGQQVTLRCSPKSGHDTVSWYQQALGQGPQFIFQYYEEEERQRGNFPDRFSGHQFPNYSSELNVNALLLGDSALYLCASSLAAGVGQPQHFGDGTRLSIL.